This T cell receptor beta chain was obtained from a study of response to subunit inactivated influenza vaccine. Broader study findings: It was suggested by the authors that few new T cells are recruited by each seasonal influenza vaccination.

TCRdb called the RT-PCR reads again in MiXCR, with one record for every CDR3 protein. Of some 800,000 distinct CDR3 sequences in the sample, 21% were seen once. CDR3 length: 17 residues. Germline CDR1 is SGHRS and CDR2 is YFSETQ. With 1 base removed from V and 9 bases from J, the gap between germline ends came to 20 bases. This clonotype turned up a few times. No antigen is known for it. The chain recombines TRBV5-1 with TRBJ1-6; TRBD1 is a possible D gene (5 bases). The receptor was isolated from a man between 45 and 60 years old who received an inactivated influenza vaccine. Material: PBMCs from blood, obtained approximately 5 days after vaccination. This CDR3 reads CASSLSGPDKGFSPLHF. The CDR3 DNA follows: TGCGCCAGCAGCTTGAGCGGTCCGGACAAAGGTTTTTCACCCCTCCACTTT.